Given below is one T cell receptor (beta chain) in context. The data stem from a study of shared T cell receptors in the human thymus. CDR3 size: 16 residues. Germline V gene lookup returns CDR1 MGHRA and CDR2 YSYEKL. The V end lost 0 bases, the J end lost 3 bases, and 13 bases lay between the germline ends. The data were produced by immunoSEQ multiplex PCR, yet TCRdb's version contains in-frame clones alone and is incomplete. Of about 500,000 clones in the sample, 70% to 80% are singletons; the top ten hold more than 0.01%. This sample was shared with a second study, whose subject was human thymus T cells. From that second work: Thymus tissue for the work was resected from patients undergoing corrective heart surgery.

The chain combines TRBV4-1 with TRBJ2-3, with a weak D call TRBD1 (5 bases). The sequenced sample was thymocytes. The TCR sequence derives from a boy younger than two with a congenital heart defect. The CDR3 reads CASSQDRGQETDTQYF. The DNA for the CDR3 is TGCGCCAGCAGCCAAGATCGTGGACAAGAGACAGATACGCAGTATTTT.